One and the same sample provided the 31 T cell receptor beta chains below, sequenced in a study of somatic mutations in cytotoxic T cells in rheumatoid arthritis. Data came from immunoSEQ multiplex PCR; TCRdb stores just in-frame clones and leaves some out. The sample lists some 30,000 clones, approximately 85% seen once, with about 7.7% in the top ten. Material: CD8+ T cells sorted from blood. Every receptor here comes from an adult with rheumatoid arthritis.

The chain recombines TRBV15 with TRBJ1-2; D unclear. The germline CDR1 and CDR2 sequences are LNHNV and YYDKDF (reference sequence). The CDR3 is made up of 15 amino acids. The ends were cut back, 0 bases at V and 2 bases at J, with 10 bases in the middle. The CDR3 sequence is CATSRDLGENYGYTF. The CDR3 DNA is TGTGCCACCAGCAGAGACCTTGGGGAGAACTATGGCTACACCTTC.

This chain connects TRBV9 to TRBJ1-2, with 7 positions matching TRBD1. This CDR3 has 14 residues. Germline CDR1 SGDLS, CDR2 YYNGEE. V shed 4 bases and J 4 bases; nucleotides not matched to a gene: 7. CDR3 DNA: TGTGCCAGCAGCACTACAGGGGACCTCTATGGCTACACCTTC. Translating gives CASSTTGDLYGYTF.

In DNA form, the CDR3 reads TGCGCCAGCAGCCCATCCCGGGACAGGACCTACAATGAGCAGTTCTTC. Encoded protein: CASSPSRDRTYNEQFF. The rearrangement joins TRBV4-1 to TRBJ2-1; TRBD1 matches at 8 bases. The length of the CDR3 is 16 residues. V trimming: 4 bases; J trimming: 2 bases; junction bases outside the gene matches: 7. Germline assignment: CDR1 MGHRA and CDR2 YSYEKL.

The chain couples TRBV5-4 to TRBJ2-5, with D tentatively TRBD2 (6 bases). CDR1 and CDR2 (germline): SGHNT, YYREEE (reference sequence). This CDR3 is built from 14 residues. V was cut by 0 bases and J by 7 bases, with 13 bases left in between. The CDR3 nucleotides are TGTGCCAGCAGCTTGGCCGGAGGGTTAGGGACCCAGTACTTC. Translated, it gives CASSLAGGLGTQYF.

This chain joins TRBV6-6 and TRBJ1-1; no firm D call. Trimming removed 5 bases from V and 7 bases from J, with 17 bases in between. CDR1 and CDR2 (germline): MNHNY, SVGAGI (reference sequence). The CDR3 sequence is 14 residues long. The CDR3 bases are TGTGCCAGCAGTCTTTCGACATGGGTGGATGAAGCTTTCTTT. It encodes CASSLSTWVDEAFF.

CDR3: CASSYSIAGGLGEQFF. CDR3 bases: TGTGCCAGCAGTTACTCGATAGCGGGGGGGTTGGGTGAGCAGTTCTTC. V is TRBV6-5 and J is TRBJ2-1; 11 bases map to TRBD2. Germline loops: CDR1 MNHEY, CDR2 SVGAGI. V shed 0 bases, J shed 9 bases, and the junction held 7 bases outside the gene matches. The CDR3 is 16 amino acids.

The chain uses TRBV5-1 and TRBJ2-1; D remains unclear. Germline V lookup: CDR1 SGHRS, CDR2 YFSETQ. CDR3 length: 14 amino acids. V lost 2 bases and J lost 0, with 6 bases in between. The CDR3 here is CASSFAASYNEQFF. In DNA, the CDR3 is TGCGCCAGCAGCTTCGCGGCCTCCTACAATGAGCAGTTCTTC.

The chain employs TRBV19 and TRBJ1-1; 11 nucleotides line up with TRBD1. The CDR3 totals 15 residues. The junction had 4 bases not matched to a gene; V was cut back by 2 bases and J by 5 bases. Germline CDR1 is LNHDA and CDR2 is SQIVND (reference sequence). The CDR3 spells CASSITGTGGTEAFF. CDR3 sequence (DNA): TGTGCCAGTAGTATAACCGGGACAGGGGGGACTGAAGCTTTCTTT. The variable domain in full, with the rest retrieved from reference TRBV19 and TRBJ1-1, is DGGITQSPKYLFRKEGQNVTLSCEQNLNHDAMYWYRQDPGQGLRLIYYSQIVNDFQKGDIAEGYSVSREKKESFPLTVTSAQKNPTAFYLCASSITGTGGTEAFFGQGTRLTVV.

V gene TRBV7-6 combines with J gene TRBJ2-7, with 7 positions matching TRBD1. The junction had 6 bases not matched to a gene; V was cut back by 5 bases and J by 2 bases. The CDR3 contains 14 residues. CDR1 and CDR2 from the germline V gene are SGHVS and FNYEAQ. The CDR3 protein is CASSIGTETYEQYF. The CDR3 DNA reads TGTGCCAGCAGCATCGGGACAGAAACCTACGAGCAGTACTTC.

V and J are TRBV9 and TRBJ2-7; possibly TRBD1 for D (5 bases). The ends were cut back, 5 bases at V and 4 bases at J, with 10 bases in the middle. Germline lookup yields CDR1 SGDLS and CDR2 YYNGEE. CDR3 length: 12 amino acids. Here the CDR3 reads CASSERGYEQYF. The CDR3 DNA reads as TGTGCCAGCAGTGAAAGGGGATACGAGCAGTACTTC.

V is TRBV7-3 and J is TRBJ1-3; no clear D gene. Per the germline V gene, CDR1 is SGHTA and CDR2 is FQGTGA. The ends were cut back, 2 bases at V and 2 bases at J, with 7 bases in the middle. The CDR3 sequence is 14 residues long. The CDR3 region is CASSLGRTGNTIYF. Here the CDR3 DNA reads TGTGCCAGCAGCTTAGGCAGGACTGGAAACACCATATATTTT.

The chain carries TRBV30 and TRBJ1-4; D is ambiguous. V was pared by 0 bases and J by 8 bases, with 10 bases between. CDR1 GTSNPN and CDR2 SVGIG come from the germline V gene (reference sequence). CDR3 length: 13 amino acids. This CDR3 reads CAWSVGGREKLFF. DNA of the CDR3: TGTGCCTGGAGTGTCGGTGGACGGGAAAAACTGTTTTTT.

This clone has a single count. This chain joins TRBV14 and TRBJ2-3, with D tentatively TRBD2 (5 bases). Germline lookup yields CDR1 SGHDN and CDR2 FVKESK. Trimming removed 7 bases at V and 2 bases at J, with 13 bases between. This CDR3 region has 14 residues. In nucleotides, the CDR3 is TGTGCCAGCACCCTTAGGAGGACCACAGATACGCAGTATTTT. Encoded protein: CASTLRRTTDTQYF.

By sample fraction, this clone is medium-sized. The chain employs TRBV4-3 and TRBJ1-4; D may be TRBD1 (6 bases). CDR1 is LGHNA, CDR2 YSLEER, per germline. This CDR3 spans 13 amino acids. Trimming left V 4 bases short and J 7 bases short, with 10 bases between. The DNA for the CDR3 is TGCGCCAGCAGCCTCTCAGGGGTTGAAAAACTGTTTTTT. It encodes CASSLSGVEKLFF.

The sample holds one count of this clone. The chain combines TRBV7-9 with TRBJ1-5, with a tentative D call TRBD1 (6 bases). CDR3 length: 15 amino acids. Germline V gene lookup returns CDR1 SEHNR and CDR2 FQNEAQ (reference sequence). V lost 4 bases, J lost 7 bases, and 17 bases lay in between. CDR3 sequence reads: CASSWGLAVPQPQHF. CDR3 DNA sequence: TGTGCCAGCAGCTGGGGGCTGGCAGTTCCCCAGCCCCAGCATTTT. The full variable domain, in which reference TRBV7-9 and TRBJ1-5 provide the parts outside the CDR3, is DTGVSQNPRHKITKRGQNVTFRCDPISEHNRLYWYRQTLGQGPEFLTYFQNEAQLEKSRLLSDRFSAERPKGSFSTLEIQRTEQGDSAMYLCASSWGLAVPQPQHFGDGTRLSIL.

The rearrangement joins TRBV19 to TRBJ2-1, with D possibly being TRBD2 (5 bases). The CDR3 runs to 13 residues. Germline V gene data show CDR1 as LNHDA and CDR2 as SQIVND (reference sequence). CDR3 in amino acids: CSTAGKVGNEQFF. The CDR3 region has the DNA TGTTCCACCGCCGGGAAAGTAGGCAATGAGCAGTTCTTC.

This sequence joins TRBV4-1 and TRBJ1-1; D is perhaps TRBD1 (6 bases). CDR1 is MGHRA, CDR2 YSYEKL, per germline. CDR3 length equals 17 residues. The V and J ends lost 1 base and 5 bases respectively, with 20 bases between them. CDR3 protein: CASSQGGSLGAGTEAFF. CDR3 DNA: TGCGCCAGCAGCCAAGGGGGGTCATTGGGGGCTGGAACTGAAGCTTTCTTT.

The chain recombines TRBV9 with TRBJ1-3; tentatively, D is TRBD1 (5 bases). This CDR3 contains 15 residues. CDR1 and CDR2 (germline): SGDLS, YYNGEE. The V and J ends lost 3 bases and 1 base respectively, with 11 bases between them. The DNA for the CDR3 is TGTGCCAGCAGCGCGGGACGAGGATCTGGAAACACCATATATTTT. Its translation is CASSAGRGSGNTIYF.

The V call is TRBV11-3, the J call TRBJ2-7; TRBD1 matches 8 bases. The CDR3 loop spans 15 amino acids. Germline CDR1 is SGHNT and CDR2 is YENEEA. V shed 2 bases and J 2 bases; nucleotides not matched to a gene: 5. CDR3 loop: CASSLLGQGTYEQYF. Here the CDR3 DNA reads TGTGCCAGCAGCTTACTTGGACAGGGAACCTACGAGCAGTACTTC.

The chain is built from TRBV10-1 and TRBJ1-1, with D possibly TRBD1 on 5 matching bases. V lost 1 base and J lost 7, with 10 bases in between. The V gene's germline CDR1 is WNHNN and CDR2 SYGVQD (reference sequence). The CDR3 totals 13 residues. CDR3 DNA: TGCGCCAGCAGTGAGTACGGCACAGGTGAAGCTTTCTTT. Amino acids: CASSEYGTGEAFF.

This chain links TRBV5-1 with TRBJ2-4; D unresolved. Germline loops: CDR1 SGHRS, CDR2 YFSETQ. Trimming removed 7 bases at V and 3 bases at J, with 11 bases between. The CDR3 has 13 amino acids. DNA of the CDR3: TGCGCCAGCCCGGCCCGGCTCAAAAACATTCAGTACTTC. Residues: CASPARLKNIQYF.

This clone was seen more than once but under ten times. The V gene is TRBV7-9, the J gene TRBJ2-2, with D perhaps assigned TRBD1 or TRBD2 (5 bases each). In germline, CDR1 is SEHNR, CDR2 FQNEAQ (reference sequence). Trimming took off 0 bases at V and 6 bases at J, with 5 bases between the two ends. CDR3 size: 13 residues. The CDR3 spells CASSLAGAGELFF. The CDR3 DNA follows: TGTGCCAGCAGCTTAGCGGGGGCCGGGGAGCTGTTTTTT.

Concerning this clone itself: The junction and the germline gene differ at one end; a read error may be behind it. The chain carries TRBV7-7 and TRBJ2-1; 7 bases fit TRBD2. This CDR3 has 15 amino acids. CDR1 is SSHAT and CDR2 is FNYEAQ in the germline V gene (reference sequence). CDR3 loop: CASSFGGSSYNEQFF. The DNA for the CDR3 is TGTGCTAGCAGCTTCGGCGGGAGCTCCTACAATGAGCAGTTCTTC. The whole variable domain, remainder taken from reference TRBV7-7 and TRBJ2-1, is GAGVSQSPRYKVTKRGQDVTLRCDPISSHATLYWYQQALGQGPEFLTYFNYEAQPDKSGLPSDRFSAERPEGSISTLTIQRTEQRDSAMYRCASSFGGSSYNEQFFGPGTRLTVL.

CDR3 nucleotides: TGTGCCAGCAGTCCCGGCAGGGTGGGGGGTTCACCCCTCCACTTT. It translates to CASSPGRVGGSPLHF. The chain uses TRBV28 and TRBJ1-6; D might be TRBD1 (5 bases). CDR3 length: 15 amino acids. CDR1 and CDR2 (germline): MDHEN, SYDVKM. Trimming took 5 bases from V and 9 from J, leaving 17 bases between them.

The V gene is TRBV6-1, the J gene TRBJ2-5; D call uncertain. V was shortened by 2 bases and J by 0 bases, with 16 bases between the two germline ends. This CDR3 contains 17 residues. Per the germline V gene, CDR1 is MNHNS and CDR2 is SASEGT. CDR3 region: CASSEFGLGSDQETQYF. The CDR3 DNA reads TGTGCCAGCAGTGAATTCGGCCTCGGATCCGACCAAGAGACCCAGTACTTC.

The chain joins TRBV4-1 to TRBJ1-2; possible D gene TRBD1, 5 bases. Trimming pared 4 bases from V and 0 bases from J, leaving 12 bases between. Germline CDR1 MGHRA, CDR2 YSYEKL. This CDR3 spans 15 amino acids. The CDR3 sequence: CASSPRTTANYGYTF. Here the CDR3 DNA reads TGCGCCAGCAGCCCACGGACAACGGCTAACTATGGCTACACCTTC.

The V gene is TRBV11-3, the J gene TRBJ1-1, with TRBD1 matching 7 bases. CDR3 length: 13 amino acids. Germline V gene data show CDR1 as SGHNT and CDR2 as YENEEA. V shed 1 base and J 8 bases; nucleotides not matched to a gene: 4. CDR3 sequence reads: CASSLVLDREAFF. CDR3 nucleotide sequence: TGTGCCAGCAGCTTAGTGTTGGACAGGGAAGCTTTCTTT.

The chain recombines TRBV5-4 with TRBJ2-2; D unclear. Deletions cut 0 bases from V and 1 base from J, with 7 bases between. The CDR3 length is 15 residues. The germline CDR1 and CDR2 sequences are SGHNT and YYREEE (reference sequence). The CDR3 DNA sequence: TGTGCCAGCAGCTTGGGTAGTCTGAACACCGGGGAGCTGTTTTTT. Its protein is CASSLGSLNTGELFF.

The chain uses TRBV1 and TRBJ1-2. TRBV1 is shown as a pseudogene. This CDR3 has 13 amino acids. This CDR3 is CTSSVRKTYGYTF. In nucleotides, the CDR3 is TGCACCAGCAGTGTGCGAAAGACCTATGGCTACACCTTC.

This chain joins TRBV7-9 and TRBJ2-7; D possibly matches TRBD1 or TRBD2 (5 bases each). Per germline, CDR1 SEHNR and CDR2 FQNEAQ (reference sequence). V lost 5 bases to trimming and J lost 0 bases, with 14 bases between them. The CDR3 covers 15 residues. The DNA for the CDR3 is TGTGCCAGCAGCCCCGGGGCCCGGAGCTCCTACGAGCAGTACTTC. It is translated as CASSPGARSSYEQYF.

The genes are TRBV5-1 and TRBJ2-1; D perhaps matches TRBD2 (7 bases). V was pared by 0 bases and J by 9 bases, with 10 bases between. There are 13 residues in the CDR3. In germline, CDR1 is SGHRS, CDR2 YFSETQ. In nucleotides, the CDR3 is TGCGCCAGCAGCTTGGGGGGGGGCGGTGAGCAGTTCTTC. This gives the protein CASSLGGGGEQFF.